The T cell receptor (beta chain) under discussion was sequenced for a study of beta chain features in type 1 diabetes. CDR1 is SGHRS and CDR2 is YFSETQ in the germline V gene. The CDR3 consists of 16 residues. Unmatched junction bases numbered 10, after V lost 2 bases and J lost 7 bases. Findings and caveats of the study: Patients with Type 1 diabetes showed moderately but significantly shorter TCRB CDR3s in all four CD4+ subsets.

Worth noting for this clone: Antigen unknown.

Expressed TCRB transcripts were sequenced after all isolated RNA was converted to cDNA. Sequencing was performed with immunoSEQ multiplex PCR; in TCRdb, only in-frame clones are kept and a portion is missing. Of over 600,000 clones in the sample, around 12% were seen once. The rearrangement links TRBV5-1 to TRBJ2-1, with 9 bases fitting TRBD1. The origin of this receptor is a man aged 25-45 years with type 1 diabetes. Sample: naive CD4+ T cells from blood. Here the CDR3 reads CASSFTSIQGANEQFF. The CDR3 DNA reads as TGCGCCAGCAGCTTCACCTCAATACAGGGGGCAAATGAGCAGTTCTTC.